This TCR beta chain was found in a study of T cell responses to AZD1222 COVID-19 vaccine. Overall study: Second doses at about 4 or about 12 weeks were pooled. Study-level findings and limits: Mostly white British, mostly female donors; authors suggested clonal diversity may be underestimated.

V lost 2 bases and J 1 base, leaving 9 bases between the germline ends. This CDR3 comprises 14 residues. Germline V CDR1 and CDR2: MDHEN, SYDVKM. Turning to this clone: What it binds is not known.

Assay used: immunoSEQ multiplex PCR; TCRdb lists only in-frame clones, some missing. The data show 75,000 to 100,000 clones, approximately 90% seen once. This receptor was identified in an adult in good health. This chain links TRBV28 with TRBJ2-7; maybe TRBD1 (6 bases). The sequences come from peripheral blood, collected on day 0 of AZD1222 vaccination. Here the CDR3 reads CASSLQTGSYEQYF. CDR3 DNA sequence: TGTGCCAGCAGTTTACAAACAGGGTCCTACGAGCAGTACTTC.